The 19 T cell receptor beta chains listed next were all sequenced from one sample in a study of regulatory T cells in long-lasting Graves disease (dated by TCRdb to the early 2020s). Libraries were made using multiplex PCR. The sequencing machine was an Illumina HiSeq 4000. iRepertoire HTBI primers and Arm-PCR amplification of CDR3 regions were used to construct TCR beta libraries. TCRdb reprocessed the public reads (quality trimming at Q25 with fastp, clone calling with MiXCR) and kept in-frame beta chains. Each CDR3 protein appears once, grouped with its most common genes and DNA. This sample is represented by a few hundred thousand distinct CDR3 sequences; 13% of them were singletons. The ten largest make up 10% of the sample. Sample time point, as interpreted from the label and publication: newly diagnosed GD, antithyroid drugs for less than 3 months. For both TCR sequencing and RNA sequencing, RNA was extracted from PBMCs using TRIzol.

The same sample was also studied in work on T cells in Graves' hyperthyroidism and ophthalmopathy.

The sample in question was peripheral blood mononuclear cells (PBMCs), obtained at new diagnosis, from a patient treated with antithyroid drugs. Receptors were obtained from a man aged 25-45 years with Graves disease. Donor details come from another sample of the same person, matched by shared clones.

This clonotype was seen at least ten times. The CDR3 is CASRRGLAVTNTGELFF. For the CDR3, the DNA is TGTGCCAGCAGACGCGGACTAGCGGTAACGAACACCGGGGAGCTGTTTTTT. The chain employs TRBV6-1 and TRBJ2-2; TRBD2 matches 10 bases. V shed 6 bases and J 0 bases; nucleotides not matched to a gene: 7. The germline CDR1 and CDR2 sequences are MNHNS and SASEGT. This CDR3 spans 17 amino acids.

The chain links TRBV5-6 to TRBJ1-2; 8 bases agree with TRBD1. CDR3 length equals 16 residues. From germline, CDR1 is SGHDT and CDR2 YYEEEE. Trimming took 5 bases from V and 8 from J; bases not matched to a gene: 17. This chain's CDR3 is CASSTIRTGGPLGYTF. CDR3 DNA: TGTGCCAGCAGTACTATTCGCACAGGGGGTCCCCTCGGCTACACCTTC.

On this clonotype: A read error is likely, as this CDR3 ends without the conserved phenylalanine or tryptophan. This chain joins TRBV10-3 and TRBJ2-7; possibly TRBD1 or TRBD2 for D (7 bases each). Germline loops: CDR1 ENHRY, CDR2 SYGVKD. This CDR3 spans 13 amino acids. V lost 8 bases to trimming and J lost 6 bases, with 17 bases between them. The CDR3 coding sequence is TGTGCCATCTCCGGCCAGGGGGGGCGCGAGCAGTACCTC. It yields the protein CAISGQGGREQYL.

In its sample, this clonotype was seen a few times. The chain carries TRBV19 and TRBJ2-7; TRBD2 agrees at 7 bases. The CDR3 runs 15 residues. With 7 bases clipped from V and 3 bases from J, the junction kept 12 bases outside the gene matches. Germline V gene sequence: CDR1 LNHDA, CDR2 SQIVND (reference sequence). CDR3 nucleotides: TGTGCCAGTACCTCCCCCGAAGCGGGGTTCTACGAGCAGTACTTC. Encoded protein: CASTSPEAGFYEQYF. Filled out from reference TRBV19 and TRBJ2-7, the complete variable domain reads DGGITQSPKYLFRKEGQNVTLSCEQNLNHDAMYWYRQDPGQGLRLIYYSQIVNDFQKGDIAEGYSVSREKKESFPLTVTSAQKNPTAFYLCASTSPEAGFYEQYFGPGTRLTVT.

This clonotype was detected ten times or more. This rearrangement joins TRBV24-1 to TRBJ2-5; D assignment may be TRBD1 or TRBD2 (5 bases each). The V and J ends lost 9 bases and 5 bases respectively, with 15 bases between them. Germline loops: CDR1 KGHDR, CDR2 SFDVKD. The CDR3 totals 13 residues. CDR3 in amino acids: CATGTERIETQYF. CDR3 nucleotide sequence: TGTGCCACCGGGACGGAAAGGATCGAGACCCAGTACTTC.

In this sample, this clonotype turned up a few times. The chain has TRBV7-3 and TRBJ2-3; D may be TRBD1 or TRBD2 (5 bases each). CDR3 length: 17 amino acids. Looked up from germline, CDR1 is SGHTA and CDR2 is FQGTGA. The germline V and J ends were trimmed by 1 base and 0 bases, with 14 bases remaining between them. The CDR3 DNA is TGTGCCAGCAGCTTAAAATTTGGGGACGAGAGCACAGATACGCAGTATTTT. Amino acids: CASSLKFGDESTDTQYF.

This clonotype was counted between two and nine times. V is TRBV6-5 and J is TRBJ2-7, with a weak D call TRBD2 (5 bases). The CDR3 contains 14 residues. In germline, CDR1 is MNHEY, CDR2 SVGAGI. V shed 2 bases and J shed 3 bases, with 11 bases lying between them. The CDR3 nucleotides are TGTGCCAGCAGTTACAACGGGATAGACTACGAGCAGTACTTC. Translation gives CASSYNGIDYEQYF.

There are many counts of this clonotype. This chain's CDR3 is CASTSRRPNTEAFF. The DNA of the CDR3 is TGTGCCAGTACCAGTAGGCGCCCGAACACTGAAGCTTTCTTT. V and J are TRBV19 and TRBJ1-1; D unclear. Germline CDR1 and CDR2: LNHDA and SQIVND (reference sequence). This CDR3 contains 14 residues. The V and J ends lost 7 bases and 1 base respectively, with 13 bases between them.

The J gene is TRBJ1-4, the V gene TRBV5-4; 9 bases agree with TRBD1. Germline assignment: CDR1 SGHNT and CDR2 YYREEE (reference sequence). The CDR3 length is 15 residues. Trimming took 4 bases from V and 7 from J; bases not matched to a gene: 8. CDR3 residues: CASSRTGGASEKLFF. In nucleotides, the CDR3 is TGTGCCAGCAGCCGTACAGGGGGCGCGAGTGAAAAACTGTTTTTT.

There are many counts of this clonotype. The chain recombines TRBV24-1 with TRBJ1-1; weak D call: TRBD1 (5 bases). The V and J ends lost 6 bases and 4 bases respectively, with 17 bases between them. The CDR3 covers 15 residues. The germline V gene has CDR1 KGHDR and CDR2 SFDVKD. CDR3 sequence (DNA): TGTGCCACCAGTAAAGGAGGGGCCCCGGGCACTGAAGCTTTCTTT. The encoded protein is CATSKGGAPGTEAFF.

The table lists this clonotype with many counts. CDR3 amino acids: CSALRGGENSPLHF. The DNA of the CDR3 is TGCAGTGCTCTCCGTGGGGGTGAGAATTCACCCCTCCACTTT. V and J are TRBV20-1 and TRBJ1-6; D perhaps matches TRBD1 (5 bases). The CDR3 spans 14 residues. V lost 5 bases, J lost 7 bases, and 15 bases lay in between. Germline V gene data show CDR1 as DFQATT and CDR2 as SNEGSKA (reference sequence).

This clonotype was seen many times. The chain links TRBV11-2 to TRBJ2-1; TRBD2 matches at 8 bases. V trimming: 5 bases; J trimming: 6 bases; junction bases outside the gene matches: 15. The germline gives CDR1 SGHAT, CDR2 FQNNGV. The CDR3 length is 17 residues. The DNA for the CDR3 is TGTGCCAGCAGCCGGAGAGGCGTTCCTAGCGGGCGCAATGAGCAGTTCTTC. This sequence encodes CASSRRGVPSGRNEQFF. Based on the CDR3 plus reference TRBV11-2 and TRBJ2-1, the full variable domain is EAGVAQSPRYKIIEKRQSVAFWCNPISGHATLYWYQQILGQGPKLLIQFQNNGVVDDSQLPKDRFSAERLKGVDSTLKIQPAKLEDSAVYLCASSRRGVPSGRNEQFFGPGTRLTVL.

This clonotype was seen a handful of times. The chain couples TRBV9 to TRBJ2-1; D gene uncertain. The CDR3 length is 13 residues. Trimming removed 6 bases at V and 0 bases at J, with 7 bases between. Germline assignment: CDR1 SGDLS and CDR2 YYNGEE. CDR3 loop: CASTASSYNEQFF. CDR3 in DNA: TGTGCCAGCACGGCTAGCTCCTACAATGAGCAGTTCTTC. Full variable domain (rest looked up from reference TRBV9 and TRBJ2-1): DSGVTQTPKHLITATGQRVTLRCSPRSGDLSVYWYQQSLDQGLQFLIQYYNGEERAKGNILERFSAQQFPDLHSELNLSSLELGDSALYFCASTASSYNEQFFGPGTRLTVL.

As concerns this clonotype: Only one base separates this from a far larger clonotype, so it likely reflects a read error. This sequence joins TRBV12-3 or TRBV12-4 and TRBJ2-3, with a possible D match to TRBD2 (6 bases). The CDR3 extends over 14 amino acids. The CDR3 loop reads CASSFVEGRETRYF. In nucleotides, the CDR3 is TGTGCCAGCAGTTTTGTGGAGGGCAGGGAGACCCGGTACTTC.

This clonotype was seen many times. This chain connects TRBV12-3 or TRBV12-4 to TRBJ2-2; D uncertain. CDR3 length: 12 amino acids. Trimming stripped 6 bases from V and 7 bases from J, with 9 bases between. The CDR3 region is CASRAWLGELFF. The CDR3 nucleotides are TGTGCCAGCAGAGCCTGGCTCGGGGAGCTGTTTTTT.

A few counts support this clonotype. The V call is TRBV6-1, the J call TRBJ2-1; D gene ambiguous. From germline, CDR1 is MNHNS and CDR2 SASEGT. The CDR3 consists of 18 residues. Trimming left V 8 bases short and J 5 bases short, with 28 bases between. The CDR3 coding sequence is TGTGCCAGCTGCCCCTTCGAGCCGGTGGAACTTGTAAACAATGAGCAGTTCTTC. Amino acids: CASCPFEPVELVNNEQFF.

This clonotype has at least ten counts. As DNA, the CDR3 is TGTGCCAGCAGTTTTTGGACGGTAGACCAGTACTTC. Translating gives CASSFWTVDQYF. This chain connects TRBV12-3 or TRBV12-4 to TRBJ2-4; D gene unclear. The CDR3 has 12 amino acids. The V gene lost 3 bases and the J gene lost 13 bases, with 13 bases spanning the gap.

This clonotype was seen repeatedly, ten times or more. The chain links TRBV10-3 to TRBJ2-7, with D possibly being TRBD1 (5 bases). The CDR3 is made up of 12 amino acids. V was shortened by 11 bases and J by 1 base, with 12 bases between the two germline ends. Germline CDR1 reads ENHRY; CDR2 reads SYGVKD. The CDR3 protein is CASDSGSYEQYF. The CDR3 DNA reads TGTGCCTCCGACAGTGGGTCCTACGAGCAGTACTTC.

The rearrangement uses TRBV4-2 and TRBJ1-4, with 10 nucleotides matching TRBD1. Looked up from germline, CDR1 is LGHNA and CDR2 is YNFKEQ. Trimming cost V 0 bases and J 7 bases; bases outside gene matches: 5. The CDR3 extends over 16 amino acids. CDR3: CASSQEGQGFGEKLFF. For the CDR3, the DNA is TGTGCCAGCAGCCAAGAGGGACAGGGGTTCGGTGAAAAACTGTTTTTT.